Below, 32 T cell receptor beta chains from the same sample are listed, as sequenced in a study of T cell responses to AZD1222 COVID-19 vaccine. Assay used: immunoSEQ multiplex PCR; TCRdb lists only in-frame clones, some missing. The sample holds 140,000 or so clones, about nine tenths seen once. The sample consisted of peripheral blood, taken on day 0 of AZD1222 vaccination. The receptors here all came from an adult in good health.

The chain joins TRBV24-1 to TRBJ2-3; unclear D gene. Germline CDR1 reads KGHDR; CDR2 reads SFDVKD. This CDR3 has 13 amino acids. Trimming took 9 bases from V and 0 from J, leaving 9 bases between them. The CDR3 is CATAPASTDTQYF. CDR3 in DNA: TGTGCCACCGCTCCAGCCAGCACAGATACGCAGTATTTT.

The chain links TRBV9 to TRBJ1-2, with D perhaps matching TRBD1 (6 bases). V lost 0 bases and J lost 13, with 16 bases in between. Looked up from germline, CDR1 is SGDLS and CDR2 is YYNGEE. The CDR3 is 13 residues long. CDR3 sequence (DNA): TGTGCCAGCAGCGTAGAGCAGGGGCGACGGGCCACCTTC. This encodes CASSVEQGRRATF.

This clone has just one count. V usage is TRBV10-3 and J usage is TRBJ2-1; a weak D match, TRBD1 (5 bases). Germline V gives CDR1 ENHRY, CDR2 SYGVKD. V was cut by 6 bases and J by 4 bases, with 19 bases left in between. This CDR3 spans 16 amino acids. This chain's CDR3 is CAIREGKGKGYNEQFF. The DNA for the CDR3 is TGTGCCATCAGGGAAGGGAAGGGGAAGGGATACAATGAGCAGTTCTTC.

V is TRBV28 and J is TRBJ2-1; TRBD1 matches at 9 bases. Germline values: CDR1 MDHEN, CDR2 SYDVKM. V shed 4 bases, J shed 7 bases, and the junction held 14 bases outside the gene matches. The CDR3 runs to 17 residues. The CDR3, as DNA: TGTGCCAGCAGTTCCCTGCCGGGACAGGGTATTGAGAATGAGCAGTTCTTC. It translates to CASSSLPGQGIENEQFF. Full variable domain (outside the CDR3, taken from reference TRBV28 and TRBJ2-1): DVKVTQSSRYLVKRTGEKVFLECVQDMDHENMFWYRQDPGLGLRLIYFSYDVKMKEKGDIPEGYSVSREKKERFSLILESASTNQTSMYLCASSSLPGQGIENEQFFGPGTRLTVL.

CDR3 nucleotide sequence: TGTGCCAGCAGCGTAGGTTCTGTCAATGAGCAGTTCTTC. Encoded protein: CASSVGSVNEQFF. The chain uses TRBV9 and TRBJ2-1; no definite D call. Per germline, CDR1 SGDLS and CDR2 YYNGEE. The CDR3 extends over 13 amino acids. Between the trimmed V and J ends, which lost 0 bases and 6 bases, there was a span of 7 bases. The full variable domain, rest sourced from reference TRBV9 and TRBJ2-1, is DSGVTQTPKHLITATGQRVTLRCSPRSGDLSVYWYQQSLDQGLQFLIQYYNGEERAKGNILERFSAQQFPDLHSELNLSSLELGDSALYFCASSVGSVNEQFFGPGTRLTVL.

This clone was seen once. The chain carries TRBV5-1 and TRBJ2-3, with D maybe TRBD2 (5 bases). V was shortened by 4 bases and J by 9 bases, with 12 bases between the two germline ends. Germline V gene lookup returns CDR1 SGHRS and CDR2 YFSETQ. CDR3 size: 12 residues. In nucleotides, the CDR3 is TGCGCCAGCAGCCCAGGACTGAGGACGCAGTATTTT. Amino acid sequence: CASSPGLRTQYF.

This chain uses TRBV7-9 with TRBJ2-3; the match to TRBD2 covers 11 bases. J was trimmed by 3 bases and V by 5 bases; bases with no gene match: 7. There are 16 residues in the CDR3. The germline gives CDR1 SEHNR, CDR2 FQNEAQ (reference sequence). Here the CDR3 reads CASSPGTSGRTDTQYF. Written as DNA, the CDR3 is TGTGCCAGCAGCCCCGGTACTAGCGGGAGAACAGATACGCAGTATTTT.

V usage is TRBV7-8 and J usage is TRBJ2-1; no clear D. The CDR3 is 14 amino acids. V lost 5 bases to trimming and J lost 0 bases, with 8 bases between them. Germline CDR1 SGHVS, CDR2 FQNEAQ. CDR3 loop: CASSPGDSYNEQFF. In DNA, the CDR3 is TGTGCCAGCAGCCCCGGCGACTCCTACAATGAGCAGTTCTTC.

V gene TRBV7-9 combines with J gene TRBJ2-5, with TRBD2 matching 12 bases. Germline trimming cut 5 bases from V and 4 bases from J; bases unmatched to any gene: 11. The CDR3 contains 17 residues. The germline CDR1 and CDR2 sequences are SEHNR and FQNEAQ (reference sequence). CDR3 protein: CASSPGLAGPWGETQYF. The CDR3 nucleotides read TGTGCCAGCAGCCCGGGACTAGCGGGCCCTTGGGGAGAGACCCAGTACTTC.

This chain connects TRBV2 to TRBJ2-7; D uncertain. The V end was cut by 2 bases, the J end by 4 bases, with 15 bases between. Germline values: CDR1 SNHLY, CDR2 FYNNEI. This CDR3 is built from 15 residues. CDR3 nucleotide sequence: TGTGCCAGCAGTGAATCTGTCGTGACGGGTTACGAGCAGTACTTC. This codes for CASSESVVTGYEQYF.

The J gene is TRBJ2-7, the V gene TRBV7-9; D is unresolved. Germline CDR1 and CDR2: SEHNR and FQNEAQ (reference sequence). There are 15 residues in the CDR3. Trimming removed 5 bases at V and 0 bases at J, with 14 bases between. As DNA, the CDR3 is TGTGCCAGCAGCCGGACCTTGTCGAGCTCCTACGAGCAGTACTTC. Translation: CASSRTLSSSYEQYF.

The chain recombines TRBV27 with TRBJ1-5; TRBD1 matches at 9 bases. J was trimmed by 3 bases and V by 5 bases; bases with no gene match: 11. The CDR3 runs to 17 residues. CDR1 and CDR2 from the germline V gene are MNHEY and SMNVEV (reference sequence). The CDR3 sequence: CASSQRQGVRNNQPQHF. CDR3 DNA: TGTGCCAGCAGTCAAAGACAGGGGGTCAGGAACAATCAGCCCCAGCATTTT.

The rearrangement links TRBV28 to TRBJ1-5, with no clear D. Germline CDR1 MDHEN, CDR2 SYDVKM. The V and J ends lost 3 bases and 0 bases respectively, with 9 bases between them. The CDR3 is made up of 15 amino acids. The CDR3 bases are TGTGCCAGCAGTTTTCCACATTATAGCAATCAGCCCCAGCATTTT. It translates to CASSFPHYSNQPQHF.

The CDR3 region is CASSPGINSPLHF. The CDR3 nucleotides are TGTGCCAGCAGCCCGGGTATCAATTCACCCCTCCACTTT. V is TRBV27 and J is TRBJ1-6; D is ambiguous. V was cut by 6 bases and J by 7 bases, with 10 bases left in between. Germline CDR1 is MNHEY and CDR2 is SMNVEV (reference sequence). This CDR3 is 13 amino acids long.

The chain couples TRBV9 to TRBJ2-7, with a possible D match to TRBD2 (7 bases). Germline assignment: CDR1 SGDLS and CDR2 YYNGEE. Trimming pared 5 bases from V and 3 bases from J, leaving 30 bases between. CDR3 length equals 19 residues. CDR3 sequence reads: CASSPQPFVGGLGIYEQYF. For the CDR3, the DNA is TGTGCCAGCAGTCCACAACCGTTCGTCGGGGGGCTAGGTATCTACGAGCAGTACTTC.

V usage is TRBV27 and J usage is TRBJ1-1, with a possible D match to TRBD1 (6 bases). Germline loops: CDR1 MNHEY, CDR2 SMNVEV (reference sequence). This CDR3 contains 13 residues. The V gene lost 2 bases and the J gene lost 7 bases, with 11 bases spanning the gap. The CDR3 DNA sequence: TGTGCCAGCAGTTTAAAGCGGACAGATGAAGCTTTCTTT. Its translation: CASSLKRTDEAFF.

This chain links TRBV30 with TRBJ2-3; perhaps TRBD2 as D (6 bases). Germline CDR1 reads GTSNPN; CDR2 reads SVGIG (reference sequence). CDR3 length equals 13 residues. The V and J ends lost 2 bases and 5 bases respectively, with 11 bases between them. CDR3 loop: CAWSPVGGDTQYF. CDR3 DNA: TGTGCCTGGAGTCCCGTCGGGGGAGATACGCAGTATTTT.

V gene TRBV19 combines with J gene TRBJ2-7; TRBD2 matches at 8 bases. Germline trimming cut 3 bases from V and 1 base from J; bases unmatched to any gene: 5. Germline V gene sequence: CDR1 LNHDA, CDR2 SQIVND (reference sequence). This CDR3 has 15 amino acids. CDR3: CASSIKRGPSYEQYF. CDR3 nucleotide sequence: TGTGCCAGTAGTATTAAGCGGGGGCCTTCCTACGAGCAGTACTTC.

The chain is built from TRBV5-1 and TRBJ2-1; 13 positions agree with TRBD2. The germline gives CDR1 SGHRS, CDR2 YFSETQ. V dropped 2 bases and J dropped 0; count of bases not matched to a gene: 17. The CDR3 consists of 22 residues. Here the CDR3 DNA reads TGCGCCAGCAGCTTCGAACTAGGGACTAGCGGGATAGGAGACTACTCCTACAATGAGCAGTTCTTC. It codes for CASSFELGTSGIGDYSYNEQFF.

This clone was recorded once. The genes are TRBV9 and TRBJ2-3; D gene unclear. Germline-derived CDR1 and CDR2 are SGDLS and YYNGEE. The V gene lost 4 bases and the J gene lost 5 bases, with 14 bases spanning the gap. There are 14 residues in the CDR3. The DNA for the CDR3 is TGTGCCAGCAGCCAAGCCTCTTCAGGAGATACGCAGTATTTT. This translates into CASSQASSGDTQYF.

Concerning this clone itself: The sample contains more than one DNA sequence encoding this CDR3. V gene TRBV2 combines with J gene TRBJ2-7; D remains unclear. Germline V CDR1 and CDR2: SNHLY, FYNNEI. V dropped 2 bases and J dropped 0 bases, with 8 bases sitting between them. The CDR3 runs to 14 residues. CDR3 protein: CASSEQGSSYEQYF. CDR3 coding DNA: TGTGCCAGCAGTGAACAAGGCTCCTCCTACGAGCAGTACTTC.

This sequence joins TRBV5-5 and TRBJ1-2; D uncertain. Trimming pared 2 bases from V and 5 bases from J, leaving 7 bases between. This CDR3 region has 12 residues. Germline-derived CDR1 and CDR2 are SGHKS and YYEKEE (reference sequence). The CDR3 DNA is TGTGCCAGCAGCTTCGATGTTTATGGCTACACCTTC. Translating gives CASSFDVYGYTF.

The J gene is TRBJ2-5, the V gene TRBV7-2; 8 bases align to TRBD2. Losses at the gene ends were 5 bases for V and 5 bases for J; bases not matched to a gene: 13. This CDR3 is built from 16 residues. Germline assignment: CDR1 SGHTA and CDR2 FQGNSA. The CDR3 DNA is TGTGCCAGCAGCCCCTTGGGACTCGGGAGGGAGGAGACCCAGTACTTC. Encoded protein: CASSPLGLGREETQYF. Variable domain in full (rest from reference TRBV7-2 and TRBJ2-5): GAGVSQSPSNKVTEKGKDVELRCDPISGHTALYWYRQSLGQGLEFLIYFQGNSAPDKSGLPSDRFSAERTGGSVSTLTIQRTQQEDSAVYLCASSPLGLGREETQYFGPGTRLLVL.

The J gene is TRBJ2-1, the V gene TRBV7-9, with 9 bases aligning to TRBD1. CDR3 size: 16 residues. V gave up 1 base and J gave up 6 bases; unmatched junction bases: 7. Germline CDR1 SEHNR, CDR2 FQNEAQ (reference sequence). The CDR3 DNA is TGTGCCAGCAGCTTAGACCCGGGACAGGGATCCAATGAGCAGTTCTTC. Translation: CASSLDPGQGSNEQFF.

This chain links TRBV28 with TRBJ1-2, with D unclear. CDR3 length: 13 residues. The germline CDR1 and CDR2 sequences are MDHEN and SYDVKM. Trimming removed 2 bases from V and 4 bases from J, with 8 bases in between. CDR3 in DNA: TGTGCCAGCAGTTTAGGGTGGTCCTATGGCTACACCTTC. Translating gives CASSLGWSYGYTF.

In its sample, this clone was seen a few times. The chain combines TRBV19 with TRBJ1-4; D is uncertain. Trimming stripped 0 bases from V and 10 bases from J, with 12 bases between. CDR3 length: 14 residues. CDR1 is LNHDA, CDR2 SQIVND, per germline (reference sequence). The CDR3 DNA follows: TGTGCCAGTAGTATAGATGTGACAATCCGAAAACTGTTTTTT. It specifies CASSIDVTIRKLFF.

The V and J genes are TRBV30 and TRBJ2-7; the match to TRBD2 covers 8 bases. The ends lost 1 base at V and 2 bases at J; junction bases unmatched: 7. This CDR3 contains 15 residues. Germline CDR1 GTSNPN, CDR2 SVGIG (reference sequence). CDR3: CAWSGSGSVPYEQYF. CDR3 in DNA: TGTGCCTGGAGTGGCAGCGGGAGCGTTCCCTACGAGCAGTACTTC.

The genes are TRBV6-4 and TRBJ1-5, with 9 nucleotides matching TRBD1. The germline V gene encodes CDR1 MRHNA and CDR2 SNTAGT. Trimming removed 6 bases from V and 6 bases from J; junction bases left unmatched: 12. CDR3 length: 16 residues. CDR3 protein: CASSPNPGQGSQPQHF. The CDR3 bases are TGTGCCAGCAGCCCGAATCCGGGACAGGGCAGTCAGCCCCAGCATTTT.

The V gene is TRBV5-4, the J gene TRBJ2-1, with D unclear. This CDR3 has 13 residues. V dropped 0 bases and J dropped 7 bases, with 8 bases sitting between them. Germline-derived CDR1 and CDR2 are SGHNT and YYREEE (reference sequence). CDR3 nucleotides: TGTGCCAGCAGCTTGGAATTGGGAAATGAGCAGTTCTTC. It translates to CASSLELGNEQFF. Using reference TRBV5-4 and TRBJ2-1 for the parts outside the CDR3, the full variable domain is ETGVTQSPTHLIKTRGQQVTLRCSSQSGHNTVSWYQQALGQGPQFIFQYYREEENGRGNFPPRFSGLQFPNYSSELNVNALELDDSALYLCASSLELGNEQFFGPGTRLTVL.

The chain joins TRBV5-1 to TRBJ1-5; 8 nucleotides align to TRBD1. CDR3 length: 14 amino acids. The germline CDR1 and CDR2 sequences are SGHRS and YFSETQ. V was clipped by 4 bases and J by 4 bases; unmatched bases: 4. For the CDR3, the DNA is TGCGCCAGCAGCCAGACAGGGGATAATCAGCCCCAGCATTTT. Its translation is CASSQTGDNQPQHF.

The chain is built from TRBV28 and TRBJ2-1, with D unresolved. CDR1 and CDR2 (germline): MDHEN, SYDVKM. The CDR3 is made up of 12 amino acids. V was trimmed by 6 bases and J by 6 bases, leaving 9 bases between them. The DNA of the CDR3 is TGTGCCAGCAGGGTGTATGGCAATGAGCAGTTCTTC. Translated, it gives CASRVYGNEQFF.

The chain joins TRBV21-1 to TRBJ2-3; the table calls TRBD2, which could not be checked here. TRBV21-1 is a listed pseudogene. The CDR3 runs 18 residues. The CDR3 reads CASSKGVLAEAGTDTQYF. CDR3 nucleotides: TGTGCCAGCAGCAAAGGGGTACTAGCGGAGGCGGGCACAGATACGCAGTATTTT.